This TCR beta chain emerged from a study of blood T cell repertoires in COVID-19. In the study overall: PBMCs, B-cell-depleted T cells, or T cells were the source of the cDNA or gDNA that made up the material.

TCRdb keeps only in-frame clones here, not all; method: immunoSEQ multiplex PCR. The table records about 74,000 clones, around 87% of them present only once. Germline V gene lookup returns CDR1 SGHTA and CDR2 FQGTGA. The CDR3 has 15 amino acids. Between the trimmed V and J ends, which lost 5 bases and 3 bases, there was a span of 13 bases. V is TRBV7-3 and J is TRBJ2-2; TRBD1 might be the D (5 bases). The receptor's source is a woman at least 80 years old with active or convalescent COVID-19. Sequenced: peripheral blood. CDR3 loop: CASSPSGADTGELFF. CDR3 DNA: TGTGCCAGCAGCCCGAGTGGGGCGGACACCGGGGAGCTGTTTTTT.